Listed below are T cell receptor beta chains from one sample, sequenced in a study of metastatic and nonmetastatic thyroid tumors. TCRdb reanalyzed the PCR reads via MiXCR. The sample gives 21,000 or so clones, 28% of which show up once; around 14% is in the top ten. The sample was tumor tissue. These receptors were taken from a male donor with papillary thyroid cancer or a benign thyroid nodule (not recorded which). Some clones in this sample may be carry-over from other donors' samples. The CDR3 runs from the conserved cysteine through the conserved F or W. The D gene is left open where the match is weak. The listing skips clone size in some rows; elsewhere it reads once, few, many or a size class.

CDR3 DNA: TGTGCCAGCACCCCGGGGGGCTCCTATAATTCACCCCTCCACTTT
CDR3 protein: CASTPGGSYNSPLHF
V gene: TRBV12-3/TRBV12-4
D gene: NA
J gene: TRBJ1-6
clone size: NA

CDR3 DNA: TGCAGTGCTAGACAGGGAGGCGGCTACACCTTC
CDR3 protein: CSARQGGGYTF
V gene: TRBV20-1
D gene: NA
J gene: TRBJ1-2
clone size: medium-sized

CDR3 DNA: TGTGCCAGCAGTGAAGGGCCCGGAGGGGTTGAAGAGCAGTACTTC
CDR3 protein: CASSEGPGGVEEQYF
V gene: TRBV6-1
D gene: NA
J gene: TRBJ2-7
clone size: many

CDR3 DNA: TGCAGTGGGGGCGGGGTCACAGATACGCAGTATTTT
CDR3 protein: CSGGGVTDTQYF
V gene: TRBV20-1
D gene: NA
J gene: TRBJ2-3
clone size: NA

CDR3 DNA: TGTGCCAGCAGTTTGAGCCGGGGCCCAGATACGCAGTATTTT
CDR3 protein: CASSLSRGPDTQYF
V gene: TRBV27
D gene: NA
J gene: TRBJ2-3
clone size: medium-sized

CDR3 DNA: TGTGCCAGCAGCCGACGTGAAGACGAGCAGTACTTC
CDR3 protein: CASSRREDEQYF
V gene: TRBV7-9
D gene: NA
J gene: TRBJ2-7
clone size: many

CDR3 DNA: TGCAGTGCTAGAGTTATCGGGCTAGCCTCTTTCCTTTCCTCCTACGAGCAGTACTTC
CDR3 protein: CSARVIGLASFLSSYEQYF
V gene: TRBV20-1
D gene: NA
J gene: TRBJ2-7
clone size: NA

CDR3 DNA: TGTGCCAGCAGGGCAGGGGGTGACACTGAAGCTTTCTTT
CDR3 protein: CASRAGGDTEAFF
V gene: TRBV5-4
D gene: TRBD1
J gene: TRBJ1-1
clone size: NA

CDR3 DNA: TGTGCCTGGCAGGGGCCGAGCTCTGGAAACACCATATATTTT
CDR3 protein: CAWQGPSSGNTIYF
V gene: TRBV30
D gene: NA
J gene: TRBJ1-3
clone size: NA

CDR3 DNA: TGCAGCGTTGAAAGGTCGAGGACAGGGCAAGAGACCCAGTACTTC
CDR3 protein: CSVERSRTGQETQYF
V gene: TRBV29-1
D gene: TRBD1
J gene: TRBJ2-5
clone size: many

CDR3 DNA: TGTGCCTGGAGGGCGACAGGGGAGGCCTACGAGCAGTACTTC
CDR3 protein: CAWRATGEAYEQYF
V gene: TRBV30
D gene: TRBD1
J gene: TRBJ2-7
clone size: medium-sized

CDR3 DNA: TGTGCCACCAGTGGACGGTCACTAGCGGGTAACATCTACAATGAGCAGTTCTTC
CDR3 protein: CATSGRSLAGNIYNEQFF
V gene: TRBV24-1
D gene: TRBD2
J gene: TRBJ2-1
clone size: NA

CDR3 DNA: TGCAGCGTTGATTGGAAGGGGACAGGCCCCTACGAGCAGTACTTC
CDR3 protein: CSVDWKGTGPYEQYF
V gene: TRBV29-1
D gene: TRBD1
J gene: TRBJ2-7
clone size: many

CDR3 DNA: TGTGCCAGCAGGGACAGGGGATATCAGCCCCAGCATTTT
CDR3 protein: CASRDRGYQPQHF
V gene: TRBV2
D gene: TRBD1
J gene: TRBJ1-5
clone size: NA

CDR3 DNA: TGTGCCAGCAGTGAACAACAGGGCCACGGAAACACCATATATTTT
CDR3 protein: CASSEQQGHGNTIYF
V gene: TRBV6-1
D gene: NA
J gene: TRBJ1-3
clone size: few

CDR3 DNA: TGTGCCAGCAGCGTAGCGGAGTTTGGTACTGAAGCTTTCTTT
CDR3 protein: CASSVAEFGTEAFF
V gene: TRBV9
D gene: NA
J gene: TRBJ1-1
clone size: NA

CDR3 DNA: TGTGCCAGCAGCCAGGACCGGGACTCTGCCTACGAGCAGTACTTC
CDR3 protein: CASSQDRDSAYEQYF
V gene: TRBV19
D gene: NA
J gene: TRBJ2-7
clone size: NA

CDR3 DNA: TGTGCCATCAGTGAACCGGGACAGACCACAGATACGCAGTATTTT
CDR3 protein: CAISEPGQTTDTQYF
V gene: TRBV6-1
D gene: TRBD1
J gene: TRBJ2-3
clone size: NA

CDR3 DNA: TGTGCCAGCAGTTACTCTGGGGCTGCGAACACTGAAGCTTTCTTT
CDR3 protein: CASSYSGAANTEAFF
V gene: TRBV6-5
D gene: NA
J gene: TRBJ1-1
clone size: few

CDR3 DNA: TGTGCCAGCAGTGACGGGGAGAACACTGAAGCTTTCTTT
CDR3 protein: CASSDGENTEAFF
V gene: TRBV6-4
D gene: NA
J gene: TRBJ1-1
clone size: medium-sized

CDR3 DNA: TGTGCCAGCAGTTTACAGGCGGGGATCAATGAAAAACTGTTTTTT
CDR3 protein: CASSLQAGINEKLFF
V gene: TRBV28
D gene: NA
J gene: TRBJ1-4
clone size: few

CDR3 DNA: TGCAGTGCTAGCACACAGGGGGCGGGAGAGACCCAGTACTTC
CDR3 protein: CSASTQGAGETQYF
V gene: TRBV20-1
D gene: TRBD1
J gene: TRBJ2-5
clone size: NA

CDR3 DNA: TGTGCCAGCAGTCCCAGGGTAGCGGGAGGGCCCTACGAGCAGTACTTC
CDR3 protein: CASSPRVAGGPYEQYF
V gene: TRBV12-3/TRBV12-4
D gene: TRBD2
J gene: TRBJ2-7
clone size: medium-sized

CDR3 DNA: TGTGCCAGCAAATCCGGGACAGAGGTCAATCAGCCCCAGCATTTT
CDR3 protein: CASKSGTEVNQPQHF
V gene: TRBV2
D gene: TRBD1
J gene: TRBJ1-5
clone size: NA

CDR3 DNA: TGTGCCACCAGTGATCCCAAGACAGGGCAAGGGTATGGCTACACCTTC
CDR3 protein: CATSDPKTGQGYGYTF
V gene: TRBV24-1
D gene: TRBD1
J gene: TRBJ1-2
clone size: NA

CDR3 DNA: TGTGCCAGCAGTTTCCTCAAACCTGTCGGGATCTGCAAGGAGCAGTTCTTC
CDR3 protein: CASSFLKPVGICKEQFF
V gene: TRBV12-3/TRBV12-4
D gene: NA
J gene: TRBJ2-1
clone size: NA

CDR3 DNA: TGTGCCAGGAAGAGCCGGGGCGAGCAGTACTTC
CDR3 protein: CARKSRGEQYF
V gene: TRBV5-5
D gene: NA
J gene: TRBJ2-7
clone size: NA

CDR3 DNA: TGTGCCAGCAGCCGCACTAGCGGGAGGGCCGGGGGGAATGAGCAGTTCTTC
CDR3 protein: CASSRTSGRAGGNEQFF
V gene: TRBV3-1
D gene: TRBD2
J gene: TRBJ2-1
clone size: many

CDR3 DNA: TGTGCCAGCAGTGGACAGGAGAGCTCCTACGAGCAGTACTTC
CDR3 protein: CASSGQESSYEQYF
V gene: TRBV27
D gene: TRBD1
J gene: TRBJ2-7
clone size: few

CDR3 DNA: TGTGCCAGCAGTGGGGGATGGTTAGCGAGGCAGCCCCAGCATTTT
CDR3 protein: CASSGGWLARQPQHF
V gene: TRBV28
D gene: NA
J gene: TRBJ1-5
clone size: NA

CDR3 DNA: TGTGCCAGCAGCCTCGAGGGGGGCGAGCAGTACTTC
CDR3 protein: CASSLEGGEQYF
V gene: TRBV3-1
D gene: NA
J gene: TRBJ2-7
clone size: NA

CDR3 DNA: TGCGCCAGCAGCAAATATTTTTCGATCAGGGAGGACTATGGCTACACCTTC
CDR3 protein: CASSKYFSIREDYGYTF
V gene: TRBV5-1
D gene: NA
J gene: TRBJ1-2
clone size: once

CDR3 DNA: TGTGCCAGCAGGTCCGGGACAGGGGTTTTCGAGCAGTACTTC
CDR3 protein: CASRSGTGVFEQYF
V gene: TRBV7-2
D gene: TRBD1
J gene: TRBJ2-7
clone size: NA

CDR3 DNA: TGTGCCAGCAAAGATAGGGGGAGGTCTGGAAACACCATATATTTT
CDR3 protein: CASKDRGRSGNTIYF
V gene: TRBV6-1
D gene: NA
J gene: TRBJ1-3
clone size: few

CDR3 DNA: TGTGCCAGCAGTGAAGAGACAGGGGGCCCCTACGAGCAGTACTTC
CDR3 protein: CASSEETGGPYEQYF
V gene: TRBV6-1
D gene: TRBD1
J gene: TRBJ2-7
clone size: many

CDR3 DNA: TGTGCCACCAGTGACTACGGGACAGGGAGCTCCTACGAGCAGTACTTC
CDR3 protein: CATSDYGTGSSYEQYF
V gene: TRBV24-1
D gene: TRBD1
J gene: TRBJ2-7
clone size: NA

CDR3 DNA: TGTGCCAGCAGCTTAGAGGTCCCGGGACTAGCGGGAGGGCTCGATACGCAGTATTTT
CDR3 protein: CASSLEVPGLAGGLDTQYF
V gene: TRBV11-2
D gene: TRBD2
J gene: TRBJ2-3
clone size: once

CDR3 DNA: TGTGCCACCAGCAGGACTAGCGGGGAGCAAGAGACCCAGTACTTC
CDR3 protein: CATSRTSGEQETQYF
V gene: TRBV15
D gene: TRBD2
J gene: TRBJ2-5
clone size: NA

CDR3 DNA: TGTGCCACCAGTGATTCCCGACTAGCGGGAGTAGATACGCAGTATTTT
CDR3 protein: CATSDSRLAGVDTQYF
V gene: TRBV24-1
D gene: TRBD2
J gene: TRBJ2-3
clone size: few

CDR3 DNA: TGTGCCAGCAGTTTGACCCTTACATTCTCCTACGAGCAGTACTTC
CDR3 protein: CASSLTLTFSYEQYF
V gene: TRBV27
D gene: NA
J gene: TRBJ2-7
clone size: hyperexpanded

CDR3 DNA: TGTGCCAGCAGTCCACACGAACCCGGCGGGGTTGGCTACACCTTC
CDR3 protein: CASSPHEPGGVGYTF
V gene: TRBV6-1
D gene: NA
J gene: TRBJ1-2
clone size: NA

CDR3 DNA: TGTGCCAGTAGTATTCCTGACAGGGGCTCTGGAAACACCATATATTTT
CDR3 protein: CASSIPDRGSGNTIYF
V gene: TRBV19
D gene: TRBD1
J gene: TRBJ1-3
clone size: NA

CDR3 DNA: TGTGCCAGCAGCTCAGGGGGGGACTATGGCTACACCTTC
CDR3 protein: CASSSGGDYGYTF
V gene: TRBV12-3/TRBV12-4
D gene: TRBD1
J gene: TRBJ1-2
clone size: NA

CDR3 DNA: TGTGCCAGCGGGGACGAGTTTTGGTCTGAAGCTTTCTTT
CDR3 protein: CASGDEFWSEAFF
V gene: TRBV6-1
D gene: NA
J gene: TRBJ1-1
clone size: medium-sized

CDR3 DNA: TGTGCCAGCAGTTACGAGGGGGCCTTCGGGGAGCTGTTTTTT
CDR3 protein: CASSYEGAFGELFF
V gene: TRBV6-6
D gene: TRBD1
J gene: TRBJ2-2
clone size: few

CDR3 DNA: TGTGCCATCAGCCCCGGCGATGGGGCGGCCAATGAGCAGTTCTTC
CDR3 protein: CAISPGDGAANEQFF
V gene: TRBV10-3
D gene: NA
J gene: TRBJ2-1
clone size: many

CDR3 DNA: TGCAGTGCTAACCGGGACAGGGGTGACGAGCAGTACTTC
CDR3 protein: CSANRDRGDEQYF
V gene: TRBV20-1
D gene: TRBD1
J gene: TRBJ2-7
clone size: NA

CDR3 DNA: TGCGCCAGCAACTTAGCGGGGAACACCGGGGAGCTGTTTTTT
CDR3 protein: CASNLAGNTGELFF
V gene: TRBV4-1
D gene: TRBD2
J gene: TRBJ2-2
clone size: many

CDR3 DNA: TGTGCCAGCAGCCCCCAGAAGACAGGCTACAATGAGCAGTTCTTC
CDR3 protein: CASSPQKTGYNEQFF
V gene: TRBV7-3
D gene: NA
J gene: TRBJ2-1
clone size: many

CDR3 DNA: TGTGCCAGCAGTTTGATGGGATACAATGAGCAGTTCTTC
CDR3 protein: CASSLMGYNEQFF
V gene: TRBV28
D gene: NA
J gene: TRBJ2-1
clone size: many

CDR3 DNA: TGTGCCAGCAGTTTATTGGGCCCTAACGAGCAGTACTTC
CDR3 protein: CASSLLGPNEQYF
V gene: TRBV28
D gene: NA
J gene: TRBJ2-7
clone size: few

CDR3 DNA: TGTGCCACCAGAGGAGGTAGCTCCTACGAGCAGTACTTC
CDR3 protein: CATRGGSSYEQYF
V gene: TRBV24-1
D gene: NA
J gene: TRBJ2-7
clone size: NA

CDR3 DNA: TGCGCCAGCAGCTCCTTGTTGAACACTGAAGCTTTCTTT
CDR3 protein: CASSSLLNTEAFF
V gene: TRBV5-1
D gene: NA
J gene: TRBJ1-1
clone size: NA

CDR3 DNA: TGCAGTGCTAGTGGGGGAGAGGTGCAGCCCCAGCATTTT
CDR3 protein: CSASGGEVQPQHF
V gene: TRBV20-1
D gene: NA
J gene: TRBJ1-5
clone size: NA

CDR3 DNA: TGTGCCAGACGAGGGGGTATCCACGAGCAGTACTTC
CDR3 protein: CARRGGIHEQYF
V gene: TRBV27
D gene: NA
J gene: TRBJ2-7
clone size: NA